What follows is one T cell receptor (beta chain) and its context. This clone's antigen is unknown. No much larger clonotype is one base removed from it; base qualities were not supplied. Taken with the paper, the label for time point translates to: week 23, last vaccination. Each vaccine dose, consisting of 300 ug of a 20-mer mutant IDH1 peptide in Montanide, was administered subcutaneously with topical imiquimod. All donors had newly diagnosed IDH1-mutant astrocytomas of WHO grade 3 or 4 that showed loss of nuclear ATRX. The samples were drawn from NOA16, a multicentre, single-arm, open-label phase I trial in Germany that tested a mutant IDH1 peptide vaccine in humans for the first time. Genomic DNA for TCRB sequencing was isolated from EDTA blood with the DNeasy Blood and Tissue Kit. The sample originates from a study of a mutant IDH1 vaccine in newly diagnosed glioma (dated by TCRdb to about 2021). About the investigation overall: Eight vaccinations were administered to patients in weeks 1, 3, 5, 7, 11, 15, 19 and 23, corresponding to visits V03 through V10. Vaccination began 4-6 weeks after radiotherapy alone, or alongside temozolomide cycles in the chemotherapy-containing groups. Of the approximately 35 treated patients, approximately 60% were male and around 40% were female, and a mean age of 40.4 years was recorded. Before enrollment, most patients had been given radiochemotherapy with temozolomide as standard therapy, while the rest had received either radiotherapy alone or temozolomide alone. Peripheral blood samples were drawn at six visits, namely V03 (baseline), V05, V07, V10, V12 and V13. For exploratory analyses, longitudinal TCRB deep sequencing was carried out in about 25 treated patients wherever samples were available. The paper's findings and limits, for the study overall: PBMC samples for TCRB deep sequencing were selected based on availability. Pseudoprogression seemed to be unrelated to changes in the top peripheral T cell clonotypes found by TCRB sequencing. Immune responses induced by the vaccine were seen in 90% to 95% of patients across multiple MHC alleles. According to the authors, sample limitations meant that analyses of patient blood samples could not be reproduced.

The CDR3 contains 12 residues, cysteine and phenylalanine counted. The kept DNA is CDR3 alone, 36 bases in frame from the first base. V is shortened by 4 bases, J by 4 bases, and the region joining them spans 8 bases. Looking up the germline V gene yields CDR1 SGDLS and CDR2 YYNGEE. Libraries came from the immunoSEQ multiplex PCR assay. Rearranged TCR beta chain sequences were amplified with the hsTCRB Kit following the manufacturer's protocol. Sequencing of TCRB libraries was carried out on an Illumina MiSeq. The authors' analysis ran thus. The proprietary platform of the kit vendor was used for demultiplexing, trimming and gene mapping. In its TCRdb copy, this immuneACCESS table keeps in-frame sequences only and misses some clones. Where compared with another copy, unresolved V genes explain less than half of these, and the others have no known cause. V, J and clone size derive from that table, while D and trimming were established from the DNA sequence. Counted in this sample were about 30,000 clones; 88% of them appeared once. Of the sample, approximately 2.3% is held by the ten largest clones.

The receptor was isolated from a man between 35 and 55 years old with glioma. Sample: PBMCs, taken from a glioma patient whose treatment included an IDH1 peptide vaccine. The chain was built from TRBV9 and TRBJ2-5; a weak D assignment points to TRBD1 (5 bases agree). At the DNA level, the sequence is TGTGCCAGCAGCCAGCAGGGAGAGACCCAGTACTTC. This codes for CASSQQGETQYF.